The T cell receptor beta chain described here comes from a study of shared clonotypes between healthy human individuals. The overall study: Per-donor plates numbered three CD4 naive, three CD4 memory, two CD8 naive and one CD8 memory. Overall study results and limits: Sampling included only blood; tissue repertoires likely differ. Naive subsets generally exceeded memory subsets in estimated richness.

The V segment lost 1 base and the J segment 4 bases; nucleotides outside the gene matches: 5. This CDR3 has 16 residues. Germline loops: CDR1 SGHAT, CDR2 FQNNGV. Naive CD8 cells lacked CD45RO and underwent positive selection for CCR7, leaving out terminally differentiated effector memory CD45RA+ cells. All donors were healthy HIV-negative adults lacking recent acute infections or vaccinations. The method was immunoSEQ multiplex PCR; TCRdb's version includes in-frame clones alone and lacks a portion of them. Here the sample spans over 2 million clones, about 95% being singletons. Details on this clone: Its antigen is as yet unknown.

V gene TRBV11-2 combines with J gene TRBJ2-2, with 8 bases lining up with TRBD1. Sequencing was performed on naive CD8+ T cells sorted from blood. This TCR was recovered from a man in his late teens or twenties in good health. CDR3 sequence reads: CASSLAGGVFTGELFF. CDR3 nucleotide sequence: TGTGCCAGCAGCTTAGCAGGGGGCGTGTTCACCGGGGAGCTGTTTTTT.